The clone carrying this TCR beta chain has a single count. Libraries were prepared by immunoSEQ multiplex PCR; TCRdb keeps only in-frame clonotypes and omits some of them. Among approximately 82,000 clones listed, nearly 96% were seen once. The germline CDR1 and CDR2 sequences are SGHNT and YYREEE (reference sequence). The V gene lost 3 bases and the J gene lost 4 bases, with 20 bases spanning the gap. The CDR3 is 17 amino acids. This record belongs to a study of technical replicates of blood from a handful of donors. Sequenced: T cells isolated from PBMCs. The chain recombines TRBV5-4 with TRBJ2-1; maybe TRBD2 (6 bases). This TCR was sampled from a human donor in good health. Here the CDR3 reads CASSYGGGKASYNEQFF. For the CDR3, the DNA is TGTGCCAGCAGCTACGGCGGCGGGAAGGCTAGTTACAATGAGCAGTTCTTC.